The rows below give T cell receptor beta chains drawn from one sample of a study of control samples from healthy donors and cancer patients. The protocol was immunoSEQ multiplex PCR, while the TCRdb copy is restricted to in-frame clones and leaves out a portion. The sample includes about 140,000 clones, approximately 91% of them seen just once. The sample taken for sequencing was blood. The receptors were gathered from a woman in her twenties or thirties in good health. CDR3s include the opening cysteine and the closing phenylalanine or tryptophan. The D gene is left open where the match is weak. Clone size is shown for a subset of rows, as once, few, many or a class of expanded clone.

length: 14
V: TRBV7-2
size: few
D: NA
J: TRBJ2-7
DNA: TGTGCCAGCTTCCCGGGACTCCAATACGGCGAGCAGTACTTC
CDR3: CASFPGLQYGEQYF

length: 15
V: TRBV25-1
size: NA
D: NA
J: TRBJ2-1
DNA: TGTGCCAGCAGTGAATTGACGGGAACCTACAATGAGCAGTTCTTC
CDR3: CASSELTGTYNEQFF

length: 15
V: TRBV18
size: NA
D: NA
J: TRBJ1-1
DNA: TGTGCCAGCTCACCGATAAAGGGGGGGGACACTGAAGCTTTCTTT
CDR3: CASSPIKGGDTEAFF

length: 13
V: TRBV11-2
size: NA
D: NA
J: TRBJ1-2
DNA: TGTGCCAGCAGCTCCCCTCGATGGGGTGGCTACACCTTC
CDR3: CASSSPRWGGYTF

length: 11
V: TRBV4-2
size: NA
D: TRBD1
J: TRBJ1-2
DNA: TGTGCCAGCAGCTCAGGGGGAGGCTACACCTTC
CDR3: CASSSGGGYTF

length: 15
V: TRBV19
size: NA
D: NA
J: TRBJ1-3
DNA: TGTGCCAGTAGTAAGAGTCGGCTCTCTGGAAACACCATATATTTT
CDR3: CASSKSRLSGNTIYF

length: 12
V: TRBV4-2
size: NA
D: NA
J: TRBJ2-1
DNA: TGTGCCAGCAGCCTATCCCCCCGTGAGCAGTTCTTC
CDR3: CASSLSPREQFF

length: 13
V: TRBV14
size: NA
D: TRBD2
J: TRBJ2-3
DNA: TGTGCCAGCAGCGGGAGGGGCACAGATACGCAGTATTTT
CDR3: CASSGRGTDTQYF

length: 15
V: TRBV7-2
size: NA
D: NA
J: TRBJ2-7
DNA: TGTGCCAGCAGCTATGACCGGGACCCTTTCTACGAGCAGTACTTC
CDR3: CASSYDRDPFYEQYF

length: 14
V: TRBV3-1/TRBV3-2
size: NA
D: NA
J: TRBJ2-1
DNA: TGTGCCAGCACAGGGTCGGGTCCCTACAATGAGCAGTTCTTC
CDR3: CASTGSGPYNEQFF

length: 13
V: TRBV12-3/TRBV12-4
size: NA
D: NA
J: TRBJ2-7
DNA: TGTGCCAGCAGAACGGAGTGGAGTAGCGAGCAGTACTTC
CDR3: CASRTEWSSEQYF

length: 14
V: TRBV6-6
size: NA
D: NA
J: TRBJ2-5
DNA: TGTGCCAGCACCCGGGGGACGTCAGACGAGACCCAGTACTTC
CDR3: CASTRGTSDETQYF

length: 16
V: TRBV19
size: NA
D: NA
J: TRBJ1-4
DNA: TGTGCCAGTAGGACCAAACTGGGAATCGATAATGAAAAACTGTTTTTT
CDR3: CASRTKLGIDNEKLFF

length: 13
V: TRBV3-1/TRBV3-2
size: NA
D: NA
J: TRBJ1-5
DNA: TGTGCCAGCAGCCCAGGGCGGAATCAGCCCCAGCATTTT
CDR3: CASSPGRNQPQHF

length: 19
V: TRBV7-2
size: NA
D: NA
J: TRBJ1-4
DNA: TGTGCCAGCAGCTTAGTCAGTACCTTTAACCCCCTGATTAATGAAAAACTGTTTTTT
CDR3: CASSLVSTFNPLINEKLFF

length: 14
V: TRBV5-1
size: once
D: NA
J: TRBJ2-7
DNA: TGCGCCAGCAGCCCGTGGAGGGACTCCTACGAGCAGTACTTC
CDR3: CASSPWRDSYEQYF

length: 15
V: TRBV7-9
size: NA
D: TRBD1
J: TRBJ2-3
DNA: TGTGCCAGCAGCTTACGGACCCAGGGGGCAGATACGCAGTATTTT
CDR3: CASSLRTQGADTQYF

length: 15
V: TRBV18
size: once
D: TRBD1
J: TRBJ1-2
DNA: TGTGCCAGCTCACCACCGGACAGGGTGGGGTTAGGCTACACCTTC
CDR3: CASSPPDRVGLGYTF

length: 14
V: TRBV6-6
size: NA
D: NA
J: TRBJ2-2
DNA: TGTGCCAGCACACTGGGGCCGAACACCGGGGAGCTGTTTTTT
CDR3: CASTLGPNTGELFF

length: 15
V: TRBV5-5
size: once
D: NA
J: TRBJ1-5
DNA: TGTGCCAGCAGCTTGGAGGGCCAGCCTAATCAGCCCCAGCATTTT
CDR3: CASSLEGQPNQPQHF

length: 12
V: TRBV24-1
size: NA
D: NA
J: TRBJ2-6
DNA: TGTGCCTCCGGCTCTGGGGCCAACGTCCTGACTTTC
CDR3: CASGSGANVLTF

length: 14
V: TRBV18
size: NA
D: NA
J: TRBJ2-2
DNA: TGTGCCAGCTCACCACCGGTAAACACCGGGGAGCTGTTTTTT
CDR3: CASSPPVNTGELFF

length: 16
V: TRBV18
size: NA
D: NA
J: TRBJ2-3
DNA: TGTGCCAGCTCACCAGCTAGCGCCCCCTTCACAGATACGCAGTATTTT
CDR3: CASSPASAPFTDTQYF

length: 16
V: TRBV6-4
size: NA
D: TRBD2
J: TRBJ2-1
DNA: TGTGCCAGCAGTGACTCCAAGCGGGGGGGCTTCAATGAGCAGTTCTTC
CDR3: CASSDSKRGGFNEQFF

length: 15
V: TRBV7-2
size: NA
D: NA
J: TRBJ1-1
DNA: TGTGCCAGCAGCTTAGTTGAGGGTAGAGGCACTGAAGCTTTCTTT
CDR3: CASSLVEGRGTEAFF

length: 14
V: TRBV9
size: NA
D: NA
J: TRBJ2-2
DNA: TGTGCCAGCAGCGTGGGACTGAACACCGGGGAGCTGTTTTTT
CDR3: CASSVGLNTGELFF

length: 13
V: TRBV29-1
size: NA
D: NA
J: TRBJ2-5
DNA: TGCAGCGCCCGCCCGACAGGCGAAGAGACCCAGTACTTC
CDR3: CSARPTGEETQYF

length: 16
V: TRBV5-1
size: NA
D: NA
J: TRBJ2-1
DNA: TGCGCCAGCACGCTCCAGGGGGGTTTTTCCTACAATGAGCAGTTCTTC
CDR3: CASTLQGGFSYNEQFF

length: 12
V: TRBV19
size: NA
D: NA
J: TRBJ1-2
DNA: TGTGCCAGTAATGGGCAAAACTATGGCTACACCTTC
CDR3: CASNGQNYGYTF

length: 16
V: TRBV5-4
size: NA
D: NA
J: TRBJ2-7
DNA: TGTGCCAGCAGCTTGGCCGAAGGGGTGAGCTCCTACGAGCAGTACTTC
CDR3: CASSLAEGVSSYEQYF

length: 15
V: TRBV11-3
size: NA
D: NA
J: TRBJ2-5
DNA: TGTGCCAGCAGCTTAGCGGTCGGCGAGCAAGAGACCCAGTACTTC
CDR3: CASSLAVGEQETQYF

length: 14
V: TRBV6-1
size: once
D: NA
J: TRBJ1-1
DNA: TGTGCCAGCAGTGAGTCAGGTGATGGGACTGAAGCTTTCTTT
CDR3: CASSESGDGTEAFF

length: 14
V: TRBV11-2
size: once
D: TRBD2
J: TRBJ2-7
DNA: TGTGCCAGCAGCTTAGGACTAGCCACTTACGAGCAGTACTTC
CDR3: CASSLGLATYEQYF

length: 14
V: TRBV27
size: NA
D: TRBD2
J: TRBJ2-1
DNA: TGTGCCAGCAGAGGACTAGCGGGGTACAATGAGCAGTTCTTC
CDR3: CASRGLAGYNEQFF

length: 15
V: TRBV7-3
size: NA
D: NA
J: TRBJ1-1
DNA: TGTGCCAGCAGCCCCACGGGCAGCCGGAACACTGAAGCTTTCTTT
CDR3: CASSPTGSRNTEAFF

length: 14
V: TRBV11-3
size: NA
D: NA
J: TRBJ2-2
DNA: TGTGCCAGCAGCCCCGGGGTTAACACCGGGGAGCTGTTTTTT
CDR3: CASSPGVNTGELFF

length: 15
V: TRBV6-5
size: once
D: NA
J: TRBJ1-1
DNA: TGTGCCAGCAGTTGGGGACCGGGGGGGCCAGCTGAAGCTTTCTTT
CDR3: CASSWGPGGPAEAFF

length: 17
V: TRBV2
size: NA
D: NA
J: TRBJ2-3
DNA: TGTGCCAGCAGTGCCCGACCGACAGTACTTAAGACAGATACGCAGTATTTT
CDR3: CASSARPTVLKTDTQYF

length: 15
V: TRBV30
size: NA
D: TRBD2
J: TRBJ2-3
DNA: TGTGCCTGGAGTGGGTCGGGGGGGGCCGCAGATACGCAGTATTTT
CDR3: CAWSGSGGAADTQYF

length: 14
V: TRBV3-1/TRBV3-2
size: NA
D: NA
J: TRBJ2-3
DNA: TGTGCCAGCAGCCTAGTCAGAAGGGCAGATACGCAGTATTTT
CDR3: CASSLVRRADTQYF

length: 18
V: TRBV4-1
size: NA
D: TRBD1
J: TRBJ1-5
DNA: TGCGCCAGCAGCCAAGACGGACAGGGAACTTATAGCAATCAGCCCCAGCATTTT
CDR3: CASSQDGQGTYSNQPQHF

length: 14
V: TRBV28
size: NA
D: NA
J: TRBJ2-7
DNA: TGTGCCAGCAGTGGACGCTACCCCTCCTACGAGCAGTACTTC
CDR3: CASSGRYPSYEQYF

length: 13
V: TRBV28
size: NA
D: NA
J: TRBJ2-3
DNA: TGTGCCAGCAGAAGGGGGAGCACAGATACGCAGTATTTT
CDR3: CASRRGSTDTQYF

length: 14
V: TRBV5-1
size: NA
D: TRBD1
J: TRBJ2-5
DNA: TGCGCCAGCAGGGACAGGCCACACCAAGAGACCCAGTACTTC
CDR3: CASRDRPHQETQYF

length: 15
V: TRBV4-2
size: NA
D: TRBD1
J: TRBJ2-7
DNA: TGTGCCAGCAGCCAAGAAGGGACAGGGGTACACGAGCAGTACTTC
CDR3: CASSQEGTGVHEQYF

length: 15
V: TRBV3-1/TRBV3-2
size: NA
D: NA
J: TRBJ2-1
DNA: TGTGCCAGCAGCCTCGGCCAGGGATCCTACAATGAGCAGTTCTTC
CDR3: CASSLGQGSYNEQFF

length: 16
V: TRBV6-2/TRBV6-3
size: NA
D: TRBD1
J: TRBJ1-1
DNA: TGTGCCAGCAGTCCCAAGGGGACAGTTTTGAACACTGAAGCTTTCTTT
CDR3: CASSPKGTVLNTEAFF

length: 12
V: TRBV30
size: few
D: NA
J: TRBJ1-2
DNA: TGTGCCTGTCCCGACAGCTTCTATGGCTACACCTTC
CDR3: CACPDSFYGYTF

length: 13
V: TRBV19
size: few
D: NA
J: TRBJ1-5
DNA: TGTGCCAGTAGTATTGGGGGGTTTGAGCCCCAGCATTTT
CDR3: CASSIGGFEPQHF

length: 14
V: TRBV19
size: NA
D: NA
J: TRBJ2-7
DNA: TGTGCCAGTAGTTCAAGGGGGGGGCCCTACGAGCAGTACTTC
CDR3: CASSSRGGPYEQYF

length: 15
V: TRBV18
size: NA
D: NA
J: TRBJ1-4
DNA: TGTGCCAGCTCCCCTCGGCGGACGGGTAATGAAAAACTGTTTTTT
CDR3: CASSPRRTGNEKLFF

length: 16
V: TRBV10-3
size: once
D: NA
J: TRBJ1-5
DNA: TGTGCCATCAGTGAGTCGGTGGCAGGGGGCAATCAGCCCCAGCATTTT
CDR3: CAISESVAGGNQPQHF

length: 13
V: TRBV3-1/TRBV3-2
size: NA
D: TRBD1
J: TRBJ1-2
DNA: TGTGCCAGCAGCCAACTTTCTAACAGGGGGAGAACCTTC
CDR3: CASSQLSNRGRTF